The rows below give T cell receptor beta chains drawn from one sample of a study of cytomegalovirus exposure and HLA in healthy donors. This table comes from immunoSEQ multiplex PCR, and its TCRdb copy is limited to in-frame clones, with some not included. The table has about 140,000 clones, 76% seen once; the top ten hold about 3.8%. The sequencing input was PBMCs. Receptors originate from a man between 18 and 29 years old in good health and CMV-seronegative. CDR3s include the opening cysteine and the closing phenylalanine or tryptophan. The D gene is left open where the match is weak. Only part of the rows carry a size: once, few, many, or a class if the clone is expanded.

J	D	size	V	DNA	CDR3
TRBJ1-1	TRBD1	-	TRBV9	TGTGCCAGCAGGGGGACAGGGAACGTGAACACTGAAGCTTTCTTT	CASRGTGNVNTEAFF
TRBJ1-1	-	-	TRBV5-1	TGCGCCAGCAGCTTGGGTCTGGGGTTTAGGGGTGAAGCTTTCTTT	CASSLGLGFRGEAFF
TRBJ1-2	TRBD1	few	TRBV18	TGTGCCAGCTCCCCAGATAGGCGACAGGGCGACTATGGCTACACCTTC	CASSPDRRQGDYGYTF
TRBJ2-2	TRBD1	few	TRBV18	TGTGCCAGCTCACCACTCACCGGGACAGGGGAAACCGGGGAGCTGTTTTTT	CASSPLTGTGETGELFF
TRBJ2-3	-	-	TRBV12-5	TGTGCTAGTGGTTTCCGATCGGCAGATACGCAGTATTTT	CASGFRSADTQYF
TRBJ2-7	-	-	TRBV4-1	TGCGCCAGCAGCCATCAACGGGACTTCTACGAGCAGTACTTC	CASSHQRDFYEQYF
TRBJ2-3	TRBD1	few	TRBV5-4	TGTGCCAGCAGACGCTGGACAGGGCCCACAGATACGCAGTATTTT	CASRRWTGPTDTQYF
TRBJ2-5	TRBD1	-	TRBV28	TGTGCCAGCAGTTTCGGCGGACAGGGACAAGAGACCCAGTACTTC	CASSFGGQGQETQYF
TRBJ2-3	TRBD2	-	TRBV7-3	TGTGCCAGCAGCCGTACTAGCGATGTGTTCGCAGATACGCAGTATTTT	CASSRTSDVFADTQYF
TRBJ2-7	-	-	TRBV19	TGTGCCAGTAGTATAGAGCCTAGGGACACTTCCGAGCAGTACTTC	CASSIEPRDTSEQYF
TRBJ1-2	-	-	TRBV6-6	TGTGCCAGCAGCTTCTCCGATCGGGGCTACACCTTC	CASSFSDRGYTF
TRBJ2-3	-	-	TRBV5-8	TGTGCCAGCAGTCGTGGGACATCTAGCACAGATACGCAGTATTTT	CASSRGTSSTDTQYF
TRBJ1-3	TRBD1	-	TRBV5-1	TGCGCCAGCAGCCCGGGACAGGGAGGAAACACCATATATTTT	CASSPGQGGNTIYF
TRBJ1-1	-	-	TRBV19	TGTGCCAGTAGTGCCCGACAGCAGAACACTGAAGCTTTCTTT	CASSARQQNTEAFF
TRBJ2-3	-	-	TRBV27	TGTGCCAGCAGTTCCGCAGGGGAAGATACGCAGTATTTT	CASSSAGEDTQYF
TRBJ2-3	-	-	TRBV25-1	TGTGCCAGCAGTGACTTTGATGTCGCAGGGACAGATACGCAGTATTTT	CASSDFDVAGTDTQYF
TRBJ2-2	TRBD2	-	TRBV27	TGTGCCAGCAGCTGGGAGGGTCCGGGACTAGCAAGCACCGGGGAGCTGTTTTTT	CASSWEGPGLASTGELFF
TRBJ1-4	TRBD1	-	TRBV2	TGTGCCAGCAGTGAAAGGACAGGGGTTGAAGAAAAACTGTTTTTT	CASSERTGVEEKLFF
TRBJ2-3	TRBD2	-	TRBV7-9	TGTGCCAGCAGCCGACAAGCGGGAGGGTCGGCAGATACGCAGTATTTT	CASSRQAGGSADTQYF
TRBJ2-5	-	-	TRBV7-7	TGTGCCAGCAGCGCCTCTGTGTTGGCAGAGACCCAGTACTTC	CASSASVLAETQYF
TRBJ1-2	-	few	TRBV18	TGTGCCAGCTCACCAGGAGGGGCCAGAACCTATGGCTACACCTTC	CASSPGGARTYGYTF
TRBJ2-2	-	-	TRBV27	TGTGCCAGCAGTTTATATGTCAGGGTCGCGTCTACGCGTCGAGACACCGGGGAGCTGTTTTTT	CASSLYVRVASTRRDTGELFF
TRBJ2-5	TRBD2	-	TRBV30	TGTGCCTGGAGTGTCTGGGCGGGAGGCGGGGAGCCCCAGTACTTC	CAWSVWAGGGEPQYF
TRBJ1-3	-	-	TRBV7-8	TGTGCCAGCTCGAACCGTTCTGGCAGGGCACCCGGAAACACCATATATTTT	CASSNRSGRAPGNTIYF
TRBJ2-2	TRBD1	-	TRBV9	TGTGCCAGCAGCGCCGCTATCAACAGGGGAACCGGGGAGCTGTTTTTT	CASSAAINRGTGELFF
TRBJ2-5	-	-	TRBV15	TGTGCCACCAGCAGAGATCAACAGCAAGAGACCCAGTACTTC	CATSRDQQQETQYF
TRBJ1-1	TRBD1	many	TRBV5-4	TGTGCCAGCAGCTTGTACGGACAGGGTAACACTGAAGCTTTCTTT	CASSLYGQGNTEAFF
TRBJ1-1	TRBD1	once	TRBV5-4	TGTGCCAGCAGCTACCGGGACAGGAACACTGAAGCTTTCTTT	CASSYRDRNTEAFF
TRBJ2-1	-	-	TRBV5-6	TGTGCCAGCAGCTCTCGACTCGGGAAAAGCGAGCAGTTCTTC	CASSSRLGKSEQFF
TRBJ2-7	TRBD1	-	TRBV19	TGTGCCAGTAGTATAAGTAGTGGGACAGGGGGCGGCGAGCAGTACTTC	CASSISSGTGGGEQYF
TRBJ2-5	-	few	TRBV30	TGTGCCTGGAGTGTCCTTCAAGAGACCCAGTACTTC	CAWSVLQETQYF
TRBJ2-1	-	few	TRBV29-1	TGCAGCGTTATAAGCTACTCCTACAATGAGCAGTTCTTC	CSVISYSYNEQFF
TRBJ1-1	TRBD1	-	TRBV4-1	TGCGCCAGCAGCCAACCGACAGGGGCGGGCGCTGAAGCTTTCTTT	CASSQPTGAGAEAFF
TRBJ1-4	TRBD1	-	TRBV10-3	TGTGCCATCAGTGATGGACAGGGGGGAAGGGAAAAACTGTTTTTT	CAISDGQGGREKLFF
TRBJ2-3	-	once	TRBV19	TGTGCCAGTAGTATCCCCTCCCAGGGCCGAAACACAGATACGCAGTATTTT	CASSIPSQGRNTDTQYF
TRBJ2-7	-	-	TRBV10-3	TGTGCCATCAGTGAGGGAGGAAGGGCGGACGAGCAGTACTTC	CAISEGGRADEQYF
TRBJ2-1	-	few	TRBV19	TGTGCCAGTAGTATAAATACGGTCAGGTACTACAATGAGCAGTTCTTC	CASSINTVRYYNEQFF
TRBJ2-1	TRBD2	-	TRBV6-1	TGTGCCAGCAGTGAATTTGAAGGGAGGGGTGAGCAGTTCTTC	CASSEFEGRGEQFF
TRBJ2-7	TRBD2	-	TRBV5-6	TGTGCCAGCAGCTTGGCGGGGCGCCGAGCGGGATCCCAACTCTACGAGCAGTACTTC	CASSLAGRRAGSQLYEQYF
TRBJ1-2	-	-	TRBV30	TGTGCCTGGAGTAACGACAGACGGTATGGCTACACCTTC	CAWSNDRRYGYTF
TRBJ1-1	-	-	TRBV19	TGTGCCAGTAGTATTCCAGGGATGAACACTGAAGCTTTCTTT	CASSIPGMNTEAFF
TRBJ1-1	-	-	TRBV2	TGTGCCAGCACGGACACACTTACTGAAGCTTTCTTT	CASTDTLTEAFF
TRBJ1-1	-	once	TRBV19	TGTGCCAGTAGTACGTCTACGAACACTGAAGCTTTCTTT	CASSTSTNTEAFF
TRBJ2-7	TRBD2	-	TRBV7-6	TGTGCCAGCAGCTTAAAGGAAGCGGGAGGTGGTCTCGAGCAGTACTTC	CASSLKEAGGGLEQYF
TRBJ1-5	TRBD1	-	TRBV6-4	TGTGCCAGCAGTGTCGGGACAGGGGGCAATCAGCCCCAGCATTTT	CASSVGTGGNQPQHF
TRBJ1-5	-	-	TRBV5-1	TGCGCCAGCAGCTCAAGTGGTCTGGGGAGCGATCAGCCCCAGCATTTT	CASSSSGLGSDQPQHF
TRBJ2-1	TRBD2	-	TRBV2	TGTGCCAGCATCCCTAGCGGGGCGAGCTCCTACAATGAGCAGTTCTTC	CASIPSGASSYNEQFF
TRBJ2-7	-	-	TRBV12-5	TGTGCTAGTGCCCCGGGTCATCACTACGAGCAGTACTTC	CASAPGHHYEQYF
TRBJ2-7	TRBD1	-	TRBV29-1	TGCAGCGTTGAAGGGACAGGAGGATACGAGCAGTACTTC	CSVEGTGGYEQYF
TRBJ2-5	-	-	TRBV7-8	TGTGCCAGCAGCTTAATGGGACAAAGGAGCCAAGAGACCCAGTACTTC	CASSLMGQRSQETQYF
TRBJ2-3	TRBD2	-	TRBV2	TGTGCCAGCGTTTTAGGGACTAGATCAGATACGCAGTATTTT	CASVLGTRSDTQYF
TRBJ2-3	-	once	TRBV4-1	TGCGCCAGCAGTTACCGAGCAGATACGCAGTATTTT	CASSYRADTQYF
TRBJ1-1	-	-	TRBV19	TGTGCCAGTAGTATTCTCAGACTGCTCCACGACGACTCCATGAACACTGAAGCTTTCTTT	CASSILRLLHDDSMNTEAFF